The 12 T cell receptor beta chains presented below share a single source sample, sequenced in a study of blood T cell repertoires in COVID-19. The method was immunoSEQ multiplex PCR; TCRdb's version includes in-frame clones alone and lacks a portion of them. Found here are under 55,000 clones, about 85% of them singletons; the top ten hold approximately 15%. The sequenced sample was peripheral blood. The receptor source for this set is a human donor in a cohort sampled during active COVID-19.

The chain couples TRBV3-1 (or the pseudogene TRBV3-2) to TRBJ2-2, with a possible D match to TRBD1 (5 bases). Germline CDR1 and CDR2: LGHDT and YNNKEL (reference sequence). The CDR3 sequence is 15 residues long. V was trimmed by 4 bases and J by 13 bases, leaving 22 bases between them. Written as DNA, the CDR3 is TGTGCCAGCAGCCGACCTGGGTCAGCGACAGAGGTGCTGTTTTTT. This encodes CASSRPGSATEVLFF.

The chain carries TRBV27 and TRBJ2-7; possible D gene TRBD2, 5 bases. Germline V gives CDR1 MNHEY, CDR2 SMNVEV (reference sequence). CDR3 length: 16 residues. With 5 bases removed from V and 1 base from J, the gap between germline ends came to 18 bases. The CDR3 loop is CASSRRWASRSYEQYF. CDR3 sequence (DNA): TGTGCCAGCAGTCGTCGTTGGGCTAGCCGATCCTACGAGCAGTACTTC.

This CDR3 reads CAKGLIQETQYF. The CDR3 coding sequence is TGTGCCAAGGGACTTATCCAAGAGACCCAGTACTTC. The V and J genes are TRBV21-1 and TRBJ2-5; no check of the table's D call, TRBD2, against the DNA was made. TRBV21-1 corresponds to a pseudogene. This CDR3 contains 12 residues.

The CDR3 nucleotides are TGTGCCAGCAGTTTATTGGGACAGGGCCACGAGCAGTACTTC. Its protein product is CASSLLGQGHEQYF. The chain employs TRBV27 and TRBJ2-7, with 9 positions matching TRBD1. Germline V gives CDR1 MNHEY, CDR2 SMNVEV (reference sequence). V shed 1 base, J shed 5 bases, and the junction held 3 bases outside the gene matches. The CDR3 loop spans 14 amino acids.

The chain is built from TRBV28 and TRBJ2-1; 8 bases agree with TRBD2. This CDR3 has 15 residues. Germline V gene sequence: CDR1 MDHEN, CDR2 SYDVKM. With V trimmed by 4 bases and J by 5 bases, 7 bases remained unmatched. CDR3 nucleotide sequence: TGTGCCAGCAGTTCCGGGGGGGGATTGGACAATGAGCAGTTCTTC. It translates to CASSSGGGLDNEQFF. The full variable domain, in which reference TRBV28 and TRBJ2-1 provide the parts outside the CDR3, is DVKVTQSSRYLVKRTGEKVFLECVQDMDHENMFWYRQDPGLGLRLIYFSYDVKMKEKGDIPEGYSVSREKKERFSLILESASTNQTSMYLCASSSGGGLDNEQFFGPGTRLTVL.

In this sample, this clone turned up once. The chain employs TRBV30 and TRBJ2-1; D not resolved. The germline V gene has CDR1 GTSNPN and CDR2 SVGIG (reference sequence). The CDR3 is made up of 12 amino acids. Trimming took 1 base from V and 9 from J, leaving 10 bases between them. The CDR3 sequence: CAWSDLSFEQFF. Here the CDR3 DNA reads TGTGCCTGGAGTGACCTATCTTTTGAGCAGTTCTTC.

The chain recombines TRBV6-5 with TRBJ1-2; D gene unclear. V was shortened by 4 bases and J by 5 bases, with 17 bases between the two germline ends. The germline V gene has CDR1 MNHEY and CDR2 SVGAGI. This CDR3 has 15 residues. CDR3 loop: CASSSPGGSEYGYTF. CDR3 nucleotide sequence: TGTGCCAGCAGTTCCCCCGGAGGATCCGAGTATGGCTACACCTTC.

The chain couples TRBV5-5 to TRBJ2-1; TRBD1 is a possible D gene (5 bases). CDR3 length: 15 residues. CDR1 and CDR2 (germline): SGHKS, YYEKEE (reference sequence). Trimming took off 4 bases at V and 2 bases at J, with 13 bases between the two ends. Here the CDR3 DNA reads TGTGCCAGCAGCCTTGACCCAGGGCCCTACAATGAGCAGTTCTTC. This translates into CASSLDPGPYNEQFF.

This clone was observed a few times. The genes are TRBV30 and TRBJ2-7; TRBD2 matches at 11 bases. This CDR3 has 15 amino acids. The trim removed 3 bases at V and 2 bases at J, leaving 6 bases unmatched. Germline assignment: CDR1 GTSNPN and CDR2 SVGIG (reference sequence). The CDR3 region has the DNA TGTGCCTGGAGACCCATAGCGGGGGGGCCCTACGAGCAGTACTTC. Protein product: CAWRPIAGGPYEQYF.

This chain uses TRBV12-3 or TRBV12-4 with TRBJ2-7, with D possibly matching TRBD2 (5 bases). CDR3 length: 13 residues. V was pared by 3 bases and J by 2 bases, with 8 bases between. In DNA, the CDR3 is TGTGCCAGCAGTTTCGGGGTTACCTACGAGCAGTACTTC. Protein product: CASSFGVTYEQYF.

The chain employs TRBV28 and TRBJ1-5, with D uncertain. Germline V gene sequence: CDR1 MDHEN, CDR2 SYDVKM. The CDR3 covers 12 residues. The V end was cut by 2 bases, the J end by 5 bases, with 4 bases between. CDR3 region: CASSLEDQPQHF. The CDR3 DNA follows: TGTGCCAGCAGTTTAGAGGATCAGCCCCAGCATTTT.

The chain uses TRBV7-2 and TRBJ2-5; possibly TRBD1 for D (6 bases). With 10 bases removed from V and 7 bases from J, the gap between germline ends came to 22 bases. This CDR3 is 14 amino acids long. The germline V gene has CDR1 SGHTA and CDR2 FQGNSA. The CDR3 spells CATGAQGGIGTQYF. In nucleotides, the CDR3 is TGTGCCACAGGGGCACAGGGCGGTATCGGGACCCAGTACTTC.